The T cell receptor (beta chain) described here comes from a study of post-analysis software for immune sequencing data. Turning to the study itself: The courses of disease that were included comprised relapsing-remitting, secondary progressive and progressive-relapsing multiple sclerosis. Study results and caveats: Patients carried roughly 5 TRBV segments more frequently than controls did, and TRBV5-6, TRBV5-1 and TRBV20-1 were among them.

Unique molecular identifiers were present in the TCR beta cDNA libraries. TCRdb reprocessed the PCR reads with MiXCR, giving one entry per CDR3 protein. The top ten clones hold under 2% of a sample with roughly 620,000 distinct CDR3 sequences, 44% of them seen once. V gave up 6 bases and J gave up 6 bases, with 12 bases separating them. Germline assignment: CDR1 DFQATT and CDR2 SNEGSKA (reference sequence). The CDR3 covers 12 residues. Details on this clonotype: Its antigen is unidentified.

The receptor's source is a girl aged 10-17 years with multiple sclerosis. The sample taken for sequencing was blood. The rearrangement links TRBV20-1 to TRBJ2-1, with no clear D. CDR3: CSAASRRNEQFF. The CDR3 bases are TGCAGTGCCGCGAGCCGGCGCAATGAGCAGTTCTTC.